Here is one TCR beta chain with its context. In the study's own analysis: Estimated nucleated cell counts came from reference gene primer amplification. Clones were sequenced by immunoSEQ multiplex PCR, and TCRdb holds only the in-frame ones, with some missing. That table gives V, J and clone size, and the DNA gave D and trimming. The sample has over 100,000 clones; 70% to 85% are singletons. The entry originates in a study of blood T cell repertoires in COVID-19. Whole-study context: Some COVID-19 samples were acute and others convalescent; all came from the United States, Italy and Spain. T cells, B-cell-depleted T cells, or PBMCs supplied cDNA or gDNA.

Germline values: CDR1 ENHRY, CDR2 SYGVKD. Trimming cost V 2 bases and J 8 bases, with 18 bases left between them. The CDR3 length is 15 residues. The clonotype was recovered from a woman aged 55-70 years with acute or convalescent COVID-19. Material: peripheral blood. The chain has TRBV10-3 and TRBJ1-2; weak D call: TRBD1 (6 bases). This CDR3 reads CAISETRGELKGYTF. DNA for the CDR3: TGTGCCATCAGTGAGACCAGGGGCGAGTTGAAAGGCTACACCTTC.